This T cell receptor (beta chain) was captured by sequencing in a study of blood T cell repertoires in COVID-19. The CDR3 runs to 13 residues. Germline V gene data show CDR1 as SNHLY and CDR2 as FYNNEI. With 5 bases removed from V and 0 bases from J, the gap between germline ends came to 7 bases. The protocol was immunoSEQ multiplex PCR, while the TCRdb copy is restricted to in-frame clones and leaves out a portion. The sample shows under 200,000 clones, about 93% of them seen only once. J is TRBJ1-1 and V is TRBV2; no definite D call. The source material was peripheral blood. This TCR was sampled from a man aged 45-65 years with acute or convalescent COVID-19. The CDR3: CASSKTLNTEAFF. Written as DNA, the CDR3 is TGTGCCAGCAGTAAGACTTTGAACACTGAAGCTTTCTTT.